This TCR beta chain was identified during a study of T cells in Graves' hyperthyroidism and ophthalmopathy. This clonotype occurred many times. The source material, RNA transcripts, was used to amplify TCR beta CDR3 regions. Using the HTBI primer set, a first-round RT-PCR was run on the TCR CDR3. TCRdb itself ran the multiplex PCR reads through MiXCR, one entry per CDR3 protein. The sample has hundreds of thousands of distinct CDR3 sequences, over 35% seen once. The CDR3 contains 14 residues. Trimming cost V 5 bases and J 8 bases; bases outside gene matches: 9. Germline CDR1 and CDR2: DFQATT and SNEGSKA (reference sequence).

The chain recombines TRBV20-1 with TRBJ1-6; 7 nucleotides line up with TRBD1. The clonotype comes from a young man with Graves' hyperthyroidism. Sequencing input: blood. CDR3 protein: CSALTDRDHSPLHF. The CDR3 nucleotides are TGCAGTGCTCTTACCGACAGGGATCATTCACCCCTCCACTTT.